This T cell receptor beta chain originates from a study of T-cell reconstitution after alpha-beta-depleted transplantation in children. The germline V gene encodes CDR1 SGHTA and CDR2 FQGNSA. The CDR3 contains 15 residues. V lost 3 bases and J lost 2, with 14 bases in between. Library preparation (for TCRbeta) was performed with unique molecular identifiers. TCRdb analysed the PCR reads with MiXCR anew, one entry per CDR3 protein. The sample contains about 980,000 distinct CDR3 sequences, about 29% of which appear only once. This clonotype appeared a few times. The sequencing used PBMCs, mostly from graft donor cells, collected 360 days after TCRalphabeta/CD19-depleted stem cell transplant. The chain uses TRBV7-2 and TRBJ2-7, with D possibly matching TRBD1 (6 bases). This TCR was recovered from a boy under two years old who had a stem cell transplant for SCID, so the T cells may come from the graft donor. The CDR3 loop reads CASSFNRVAAYEQYF. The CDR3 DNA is TGTGCCAGCAGCTTCAACAGGGTTGCGGCCTACGAGCAGTACTTC.